The source of this TCR beta chain is a study of OX40 agonist ivuxolimab in advanced cancers. Overall study context: In this trial design, patients received ivuxolimab intravenously at 0.01 to 10 mg/kg every 2 weeks.

Germline CDR1 and CDR2: SEHNR and FQNEAQ (reference sequence). Trimming removed 3 bases from V and 8 bases from J, with 8 bases in between. This CDR3 contains 12 residues. Here immunoSEQ multiplex PCR was the method, and the copy in TCRdb shows in-frame clones only, minus some. The table lists tens of thousands of clones, around four fifths of them singletons. The starting material was CD4+ or CD8+ T cells sorted from blood, obtained in a trial of the OX40 agonist ivuxolimab. The V gene is TRBV7-9, the J gene TRBJ2-1, with D possibly being TRBD1 (5 bases). This receptor was identified in an adult with an advanced solid tumor such as melanoma, head and neck, liver or kidney cancer. The CDR3 nucleotides read TGTGCCAGCAGCTTGGACATCGATGAGCAGTTCTTC. Encoded protein: CASSLDIDEQFF.